This T cell receptor (beta chain) originates from a study of cytomegalovirus exposure and HLA in healthy donors. Study-level information: As an earlier analysis found, about 200 million T cells yielded about 120 million unique TCR beta sequences. Study-wide results and caveats: As was reported, the HLA-A and HLA-B alleles of most subjects were accurately predicted from TCR beta sequences.

The CDR3 consists of 14 residues. Germline loops: CDR1 LNHDA, CDR2 SQIVND (reference sequence). The V gene lost 8 bases and the J gene lost 6 bases, with 17 bases spanning the gap. Primers included in the PCR were 60 Vbeta and 13 Jbeta primers. The method was immunoSEQ multiplex PCR; TCRdb's version includes in-frame clones alone and lacks a portion of them. Among 200,000 or so clones listed, 82% were seen once. With regard to this clone: The antigen remains undetermined.

The receptor comes from a boy younger than 10 in good health and CMV-seronegative. V is TRBV19 and J is TRBJ2-1, with a tentative D call TRBD2 (5 bases). Source material: PBMCs. CDR3 DNA: TGTGCCAGTGGAGAGGGTCACCGTTTCAATGAGCAGTTCTTC. This translates into CASGEGHRFNEQFF.